The 21 T cell receptor beta chains below all came from one sample that was sequenced in a study of graft-versus-host responses after intestinal transplantation. Each mixed lymphocyte reaction held approximately 200,000 CFSE-labeled responders and approximately 200,000 irradiated violet-dye-labeled stimulators. The table came from immunoSEQ multiplex PCR; TCRdb's copy has only in-frame clones and leaves some out. The table records roughly 9,700 clones, 36% of them present only once. The sequencing here drew on alloreactive CD8+ T cells from a mixed lymphocyte reaction culture, taken before intestinal transplant. Subset in this sample: CFSE-low proliferating T cells sorted from roughly six-day pre-transplant mixed lymphocyte reaction (GvH or HvG direction). These receptors all come from a human patient who received an intestinal transplant.

The rearrangement uses TRBV7-9 and TRBJ2-7, with 8 positions matching TRBD1. The CDR3 has 12 residues. The ends lost 5 bases at V and 5 bases at J; junction bases unmatched: 2. The germline CDR1 and CDR2 sequences are SEHNR and FQNEAQ (reference sequence). CDR3 sequence reads: CASSPDRDEQYF. For the CDR3, the DNA is TGTGCCAGCAGCCCGGACAGGGACGAGCAGTACTTC. Complete variable domain (other parts from reference TRBV7-9 and TRBJ2-7): DTGVSQNPRHKITKRGQNVTFRCDPISEHNRLYWYRQTLGQGPEFLTYFQNEAQLEKSRLLSDRFSAERPKGSFSTLEIQRTEQGDSAMYLCASSPDRDEQYFGPGTRLTVT.

V and J are TRBV5-1 and TRBJ2-3; 7 bases agree with TRBD2. The CDR3 loop spans 16 amino acids. Per germline, CDR1 SGHRS and CDR2 YFSETQ. V trimming: 3 bases; J trimming: 0 bases; junction bases outside the gene matches: 7. The DNA of the CDR3 is TGCGCCAGCAGCTGGCGGGGGAGGACTAGCACAGATACGCAGTATTTT. Translated, it gives CASSWRGRTSTDTQYF.

The V call is TRBV27, the J call TRBJ2-7; D is possibly TRBD1 (6 bases). The V gene's germline CDR1 is MNHEY and CDR2 SMNVEV (reference sequence). The ends were cut back, 4 bases at V and 6 bases at J, with 28 bases in the middle. CDR3 length equals 18 residues. CDR3 in DNA: TGTGCCAGCAGTTACACCCCTAGAGGGGGACACCAGCGGCTCGAGCAGTACTTC. Protein sequence: CASSYTPRGGHQRLEQYF.

This clone was recorded a few times. The chain uses TRBV27 and TRBJ2-2, with 14 bases matching TRBD2. The V segment lost 4 bases and the J segment 6 bases; nucleotides outside the gene matches: 7. CDR1 and CDR2 (germline): MNHEY, SMNVEV (reference sequence). This CDR3 has 17 residues. CDR3 DNA: TGTGCCAGCAGTTCGGGACTAGCGGGGGTGCTTTCCGGGGAGCTGTTTTTT. Translated: CASSSGLAGVLSGELFF.

This sequence joins TRBV6-5 and TRBJ1-1; no reliable D call. The germline gives CDR1 MNHEY, CDR2 SVGAGI. V dropped 2 bases and J dropped 6 bases, with 13 bases sitting between them. The CDR3 is made up of 14 amino acids. CDR3 sequence: CASSYGQGGPEAFF. The CDR3 nucleotides are TGTGCCAGCAGTTACGGCCAAGGTGGGCCTGAAGCTTTCTTT.

This clone was counted only a few times. The chain links TRBV4-2 to TRBJ2-1; D is ambiguous. Germline-derived CDR1 and CDR2 are LGHNA and YNFKEQ. V was trimmed by 0 bases and J by 5 bases, leaving 14 bases between them. The CDR3 totals 16 residues. The CDR3 DNA sequence: TGTGCCAGCAGCCAAGATTTGGAGTCGCTCGACAATGAGCAGTTCTTC. This sequence encodes CASSQDLESLDNEQFF.

The chain couples TRBV7-3 to TRBJ2-3; possible D gene TRBD2, 5 bases. V lost 5 bases and J 6 bases, leaving 15 bases between the germline ends. Per germline, CDR1 SGHTA and CDR2 FQGTGA. The CDR3 is made up of 14 amino acids. This CDR3 reads CASSPTSPLDTQYF. CDR3 DNA: TGTGCCAGCAGCCCAACTAGTCCCCTGGATACGCAGTATTTT. The full variable domain, in which reference TRBV7-3 and TRBJ2-3 provide the parts outside the CDR3, is GAGVSQTPSNKVTEKGKYVELRCDPISGHTALYWYRQSLGQGPEFLIYFQGTGAADDSGLPNDRFFAVRPEGSVSTLKIQRTERGDSAVYLCASSPTSPLDTQYFGPGTRLTVL.

Only a few counts were recorded for this clone. The chain links TRBV13 to TRBJ2-7, with TRBD1 matching 8 bases. Germline loops: CDR1 PRHDT, CDR2 FYEKMQ (reference sequence). The CDR3 has 14 residues. Trimming took 5 bases from V and 6 from J; bases not matched to a gene: 9. The CDR3 DNA reads as TGTGCCAGCAGCCCCCACAGGGGGGCGGGCGAGCAGTACTTC. The encoded protein is CASSPHRGAGEQYF.

This chain joins TRBV28 and TRBJ2-7; 9 nucleotides agree with TRBD2. The CDR3 contains 16 residues. After removal of 3 bases from V and 5 bases from J, the junction contained 11 bases not matched to a gene. The germline CDR1 and CDR2 sequences are MDHEN and SYDVKM. The CDR3: CASSFRTAGGTHEQYF. The CDR3 DNA reads TGTGCCAGCAGTTTCAGGACAGCGGGAGGTACCCACGAGCAGTACTTC.

V gene TRBV9 combines with J gene TRBJ2-1, with 9 bases lining up with TRBD2. CDR1 is SGDLS, CDR2 YYNGEE, per germline. V lost 3 bases to trimming and J lost 2 bases; unmatched junction nucleotides: 3. CDR3 length: 15 amino acids. The CDR3 sequence: CASSASGNAYNEQFF. CDR3 bases: TGTGCCAGCAGCGCTAGCGGGAACGCCTACAATGAGCAGTTCTTC.

This clone has more than one count but fewer than ten. The chain carries TRBV4-1 and TRBJ1-5; D gene uncertain. V shed 0 bases and J shed 1 base, with 10 bases lying between them. This CDR3 is 16 amino acids long. Germline-derived CDR1 and CDR2 are MGHRA and YSYEKL. CDR3 in DNA: TGCGCCAGCAGCCAAGATCCTGGGAGAAGCAATCAGCCCCAGCATTTT. Its translation is CASSQDPGRSNQPQHF.

The rearrangement links TRBV10-2 to TRBJ2-2; no reliable D call. The germline V gene has CDR1 WSHSY and CDR2 SAAADI. This CDR3 region has 16 residues. Between the trimmed V and J ends, which lost 6 bases and 0 bases, there was a span of 14 bases. The CDR3 is CASRNRHSPNTGELFF. CDR3 coding DNA: TGCGCCAGCAGGAACCGACACTCACCGAACACCGGGGAGCTGTTTTTT.

The chain employs TRBV9 and TRBJ2-5; 12 bases fit TRBD2. Germline CDR1 SGDLS, CDR2 YYNGEE. CDR3 length: 14 amino acids. The V and J ends lost 6 bases and 2 bases, in that order; junction bases with no gene match: 2. CDR3: CASNLAGGQETQYF. The CDR3 DNA is TGTGCCAGCAACCTAGCGGGGGGGCAAGAGACCCAGTACTTC.

This clone has just a few counts. V gene TRBV2 combines with J gene TRBJ2-1, with TRBD2 matching 11 bases. The CDR3 spans 15 residues. V gave up 6 bases and J gave up 8 bases; unmatched junction bases: 9. CDR1 and CDR2 from the germline V gene are SNHLY and FYNNEI. As DNA, the CDR3 is TGTGCCAGCAGCCGACTAGCGGGAAATCGCTATGAGCAGTTCTTC. Its translation is CASSRLAGNRYEQFF.

By sample share, this clone is medium-sized (0.01 to 0.1%). This chain links TRBV5-4 with TRBJ2-1; 9 bases align to TRBD1. J lost 7 bases, V lost 1 base, and 6 bases had no gene match. The CDR3 contains 15 residues. CDR1 is SGHNT and CDR2 is YYREEE in the germline V gene (reference sequence). Here the CDR3 DNA reads TGTGCCAGCAGCTTGTCTGGACAGGGGTGGAATGAGCAGTTCTTC. Amino acid sequence: CASSLSGQGWNEQFF.

This clone turned up a few times. The chain employs TRBV4-1 and TRBJ1-1; the D is unclear. Per germline, CDR1 MGHRA and CDR2 YSYEKL. V gave up 0 bases and J gave up 5 bases, with 13 bases separating them. The CDR3 length is 15 residues. The CDR3 spells CASSQDVPGKTEAFF. The CDR3 DNA follows: TGCGCCAGCAGCCAAGATGTTCCGGGGAAAACTGAAGCTTTCTTT.

The chain couples TRBV6-1 to TRBJ2-7; weak D call: TRBD2 (6 bases). CDR3 length: 14 amino acids. V lost 6 bases to trimming and J lost 3 bases, with 15 bases between them. In germline, CDR1 is MNHNS, CDR2 SASEGT. The CDR3 reads CASSRWGDDYEQYF. CDR3 coding DNA: TGTGCCAGCAGCCGCTGGGGGGACGACTACGAGCAGTACTTC.

V is TRBV6-6 and J is TRBJ1-4; D gene unclear. Per germline, CDR1 MNHNY and CDR2 SVGAGI (reference sequence). V was clipped by 6 bases and J by 0 bases, with 8 bases between them. There are 14 residues in the CDR3. The CDR3 protein is CASSPLSTNEKLFF. CDR3 coding DNA: TGTGCCAGCAGCCCCCTCTCAACTAATGAAAAACTGTTTTTT.

There are a few counts of this clone. The J gene is TRBJ2-7, the V gene TRBV6-5; D perhaps matches TRBD2 (6 bases). The germline gives CDR1 MNHEY, CDR2 SVGAGI. V was cut by 1 base and J by 2 bases, with 12 bases left in between. The CDR3 has 15 amino acids. In nucleotides, the CDR3 is TGTGCCAGCAGTTACTTGGGGGGAGGTACCTACGAGCAGTACTTC. It is translated as CASSYLGGGTYEQYF.

In this sample, this clone turned up a few times. The V call is TRBV7-9, the J call TRBJ1-2; tentative D call: TRBD1 (5 bases). This CDR3 comprises 14 residues. V was cut by 5 bases and J by 4 bases, with 14 bases left in between. CDR1 is SEHNR and CDR2 is FQNEAQ in the germline V gene (reference sequence). As DNA, the CDR3 is TGTGCCAGCAGCCTGGACAAGATAATCTATGGCTACACCTTC. Encoded protein: CASSLDKIIYGYTF.

The V call is TRBV2, the J call TRBJ1-5, with no clear D. V lost 2 bases to trimming and J lost 4 bases, with 6 bases between them. The CDR3 is made up of 13 amino acids. CDR1 is SNHLY, CDR2 FYNNEI, per germline. The CDR3 loop is CASSERGNQPQHF. The CDR3 coding sequence is TGTGCCAGCAGTGAACGGGGAAATCAGCCCCAGCATTTT.